This is a list of T cell receptor beta chains from one sample in a study of cytomegalovirus exposure and HLA in healthy donors. Clones were sequenced by immunoSEQ multiplex PCR, and TCRdb holds only the in-frame ones, with some missing. The data contain about 180,000 clones, 80% of them singletons. Sequencing used PBMCs. The source of these receptors is a middle-aged man in good health and CMV-seronegative. Both conserved end residues are part of each CDR3. Fields, in order: clone size, V gene, D gene, J gene, CDR3 protein, CDR3 DNA. A D gene is named only where the DNA matches it firmly. Some rows mark clone size as missing; the rest say once, few, many or name a class of expanded clone.

clone size: -; V gene: TRBV6-5; D gene: -; J gene: TRBJ2-7; CDR3 protein: CASGTPAPSYEQYF; CDR3 DNA: TGTGCCAGTGGGACACCCGCACCATCCTACGAGCAGTACTTC
clone size: -; V gene: TRBV30; D gene: TRBD1; J gene: TRBJ1-2; CDR3 protein: CAWTDERQGYGYTF; CDR3 DNA: TGTGCCTGGACCGATGAACGACAGGGTTATGGCTACACCTTC
clone size: -; V gene: TRBV2; D gene: -; J gene: TRBJ1-5; CDR3 protein: CASRADGDSDQPQHF; CDR3 DNA: TGTGCCAGCAGGGCGGACGGAGATAGCGATCAGCCCCAGCATTTT
clone size: -; V gene: TRBV7-9; D gene: -; J gene: TRBJ2-7; CDR3 protein: CASSPGSETYEQYF; CDR3 DNA: TGTGCCAGCAGCCCAGGATCGGAAACTTACGAGCAGTACTTC
clone size: -; V gene: TRBV11-2; D gene: -; J gene: TRBJ2-1; CDR3 protein: CASSLGSGGDNEQFF; CDR3 DNA: TGTGCCAGCAGCTTAGGGTCAGGTGGCGACAATGAGCAGTTCTTC
clone size: -; V gene: TRBV5-1; D gene: TRBD2; J gene: TRBJ2-3; CDR3 protein: CASSWGGLVGTDTQYF; CDR3 DNA: TGCGCCAGCAGCTGGGGGGGACTAGTTGGTACAGATACGCAGTATTTT
clone size: -; V gene: TRBV6-5; D gene: -; J gene: TRBJ1-1; CDR3 protein: CASNAGAGTEAFF; CDR3 DNA: TGTGCCAGCAATGCGGGGGCAGGCACTGAAGCTTTCTTT
clone size: -; V gene: TRBV5-1; D gene: TRBD1; J gene: TRBJ1-4; CDR3 protein: CASSGDRGSTNEKLFF; CDR3 DNA: TGCGCCAGCAGCGGAGACAGGGGGTCAACTAATGAAAAACTGTTTTTT
clone size: -; V gene: TRBV10-3; D gene: -; J gene: TRBJ2-7; CDR3 protein: CAISNSGAYEQYF; CDR3 DNA: TGTGCCATCAGTAATAGCGGAGCCTACGAGCAGTACTTC
clone size: -; V gene: TRBV10-3; D gene: TRBD2; J gene: TRBJ2-2; CDR3 protein: CAISDLAGGDTGELFF; CDR3 DNA: TGTGCCATCAGTGACCTGGCGGGAGGGGACACCGGGGAGCTGTTTTTT
clone size: few; V gene: TRBV7-9; D gene: TRBD2; J gene: TRBJ2-1; CDR3 protein: CASKGTSGRGEQFF; CDR3 DNA: TGTGCCAGCAAGGGGACTAGCGGGAGGGGTGAGCAGTTCTTC
clone size: -; V gene: TRBV9; D gene: -; J gene: TRBJ2-1; CDR3 protein: CASSVNPSSYNEQFF; CDR3 DNA: TGTGCCAGCAGCGTAAATCCGAGCTCCTACAATGAGCAGTTCTTC
clone size: -; V gene: TRBV2; D gene: TRBD2; J gene: TRBJ2-6; CDR3 protein: CASSDGRAGGPGANVLTF; CDR3 DNA: TGTGCCAGCAGTGACGGGAGAGCGGGAGGACCTGGGGCCAACGTCCTGACTTTC
clone size: -; V gene: TRBV4-1; D gene: -; J gene: TRBJ1-2; CDR3 protein: CASSQDGRVSYGYTF; CDR3 DNA: TGCGCCAGCAGCCAAGATGGCAGGGTGAGCTATGGCTACACCTTC
clone size: -; V gene: TRBV9; D gene: TRBD1; J gene: TRBJ2-1; CDR3 protein: CASTGARDSHNEQFF; CDR3 DNA: TGTGCCAGCACCGGGGCTCGGGACAGCCACAATGAGCAGTTCTTC
clone size: -; V gene: TRBV5-8; D gene: -; J gene: TRBJ1-1; CDR3 protein: CASSLEQGWLDTEAFF; CDR3 DNA: TGTGCCAGCAGCTTGGAACAGGGATGGTTGGACACTGAAGCTTTCTTT
clone size: -; V gene: TRBV6-1; D gene: TRBD1; J gene: TRBJ1-5; CDR3 protein: CASSERATGLGPQHF; CDR3 DNA: TGTGCCAGCAGTGAACGGGCGACAGGGCTGGGGCCCCAGCATTTT
clone size: -; V gene: TRBV5-6; D gene: -; J gene: TRBJ1-4; CDR3 protein: CASSFSELTGLREKLFF; CDR3 DNA: TGTGCCAGCAGCTTTTCCGAGTTGACGGGATTACGGGAAAAACTGTTTTTT
clone size: -; V gene: TRBV5-4; D gene: TRBD2; J gene: TRBJ2-7; CDR3 protein: CASSSPGGKPYEQYF; CDR3 DNA: TGTGCCAGCAGCTCGCCGGGGGGGAAACCCTACGAGCAGTACTTC
clone size: -; V gene: TRBV19; D gene: -; J gene: TRBJ1-2; CDR3 protein: CASSIINRGNYGYTF; CDR3 DNA: TGTGCCAGTAGTATTATCAACAGAGGGAACTATGGCTACACCTTC
clone size: -; V gene: TRBV7-6; D gene: TRBD1; J gene: TRBJ2-7; CDR3 protein: CASSRQGAEQYF; CDR3 DNA: TGTGCCAGCAGTAGGCAGGGGGCCGAGCAGTACTTC
clone size: -; V gene: TRBV7-2; D gene: -; J gene: TRBJ2-1; CDR3 protein: CASSSRTSLPFF; CDR3 DNA: TGTGCCAGCAGCTCTAGGACTTCTTTGCCGTTCTTC
clone size: -; V gene: TRBV20-1; D gene: TRBD2; J gene: TRBJ2-7; CDR3 protein: CSARGGYEQYF; CDR3 DNA: TGCAGTGCCCGGGGGGGTTACGAGCAGTACTTC
clone size: -; V gene: TRBV7-8; D gene: -; J gene: TRBJ2-5; CDR3 protein: CASSSRSGVAQYF; CDR3 DNA: TGTGCCAGCAGCTCACGGTCCGGGGTGGCCCAGTACTTC
clone size: -; V gene: TRBV30; D gene: TRBD2; J gene: TRBJ2-1; CDR3 protein: CAWSGTSGRSGRNEQFF; CDR3 DNA: TGTGCCTGGAGTGGGACTAGCGGGAGGTCTGGTAGGAATGAGCAGTTCTTC
clone size: -; V gene: TRBV5-1; D gene: -; J gene: TRBJ1-1; CDR3 protein: CASSQEGPGSREAFF; CDR3 DNA: TGCGCCAGCAGTCAGGAGGGGCCCGGTAGTCGAGAAGCTTTCTTT
clone size: -; V gene: TRBV21-1; D gene: -; J gene: TRBJ1-1; CDR3 protein: CASSKGGQGDTEAFF; CDR3 DNA: TGTGCCAGCAGCAAAGGTGGGCAGGGCGACACTGAAGCTTTCTTT
clone size: -; V gene: TRBV25-1; D gene: -; J gene: TRBJ1-4; CDR3 protein: CARPYRKGWVEKLFF; CDR3 DNA: TGTGCCAGACCATACCGGAAGGGGTGGGTTGAAAAACTGTTTTTT
clone size: -; V gene: TRBV5-1; D gene: TRBD1; J gene: TRBJ1-1; CDR3 protein: CASSLGTGGSMNTEAFF; CDR3 DNA: TGCGCCAGCAGCTTGGGGACAGGCGGTTCCATGAACACTGAAGCTTTCTTT
clone size: -; V gene: TRBV4-3; D gene: TRBD1; J gene: TRBJ1-2; CDR3 protein: CASSQDSIGTGVDYGYTF; CDR3 DNA: TGCGCCAGCAGCCAAGACTCTATTGGGACAGGGGTCGACTATGGCTACACCTTC
clone size: -; V gene: TRBV5-4; D gene: TRBD1; J gene: TRBJ1-2; CDR3 protein: CASTRKGADLYGYTF; CDR3 DNA: TGTGCCAGCACCAGGAAGGGGGCCGATCTCTATGGCTACACCTTC
clone size: -; V gene: TRBV19; D gene: TRBD2; J gene: TRBJ2-3; CDR3 protein: CASSSSGGAGFSGDTQYF; CDR3 DNA: TGTGCCAGTAGTTCAAGCGGGGGGGCCGGGTTTAGTGGAGATACGCAGTATTTT
clone size: once; V gene: TRBV5-1; D gene: -; J gene: TRBJ1-6; CDR3 protein: CASSLGTATNSPLHF; CDR3 DNA: TGCGCCAGCAGCTTGGGAACAGCTACTAATTCACCCCTCCACTTT
clone size: -; V gene: TRBV15; D gene: TRBD2; J gene: TRBJ2-5; CDR3 protein: CATSRDRGRAIETQYF; CDR3 DNA: TGTGCCACCAGCAGAGATCGCGGGAGGGCCATAGAGACCCAGTACTTC
clone size: few; V gene: TRBV7-2; D gene: TRBD1; J gene: TRBJ2-7; CDR3 protein: CASSRPGTGAYEQYF; CDR3 DNA: TGTGCCAGCAGCCGCCCCGGGACAGGGGCCTACGAGCAGTACTTC
clone size: -; V gene: TRBV6-4; D gene: -; J gene: TRBJ1-1; CDR3 protein: CASSQTGLGNTEAFF; CDR3 DNA: TGTGCCAGCAGTCAAACAGGGCTAGGGAACACTGAAGCTTTCTTT
clone size: -; V gene: TRBV19; D gene: TRBD2; J gene: TRBJ2-7; CDR3 protein: CATRDYLSYEQYF; CDR3 DNA: TGTGCCACTCGGGACTACCTCTCCTACGAGCAGTACTTC
clone size: -; V gene: TRBV18; D gene: -; J gene: TRBJ1-2; CDR3 protein: CASSQDSTNYGYTF; CDR3 DNA: TGTGCCAGCTCCCAGGACAGTACTAACTATGGCTACACCTTC
clone size: few; V gene: TRBV15; D gene: -; J gene: TRBJ2-7; CDR3 protein: CATSRDLAGGTYEQYF; CDR3 DNA: TGTGCCACCAGCAGAGATCTCGCTGGCGGGACCTACGAGCAGTACTTC
clone size: -; V gene: TRBV6-5; D gene: TRBD1; J gene: TRBJ1-2; CDR3 protein: CASSRLQGNYGYTF; CDR3 DNA: TGTGCCAGCAGCCGATTACAGGGGAACTATGGCTACACCTTC